One and the same sample provided the 30 T cell receptor beta chains below, sequenced in a study of identical twins. TCRdb reprocessed the 5' RACE reads via MiXCR and lists one record per CDR3 protein. Of 1.5 million to 2 million distinct CDR3 sequences in the sample, 32% were seen once. Specimen: cord blood. The origin of the receptors is a newborn girl in good health.

This clonotype appeared a few times. The gene calls are TRBV24-1 and TRBJ1-1; D unclear. Looked up from germline, CDR1 is KGHDR and CDR2 is SFDVKD. The CDR3 has 12 residues. V was shortened by 5 bases and J by 1 base, with 4 bases between the two germline ends. CDR3: CATSVGNTEAFF. CDR3 DNA: TGTGCCACCAGTGTGGGGAACACTGAAGCTTTCTTT.

The J gene is TRBJ2-1, the V gene TRBV20-1, with TRBD2 identical over 11 bases. This CDR3 region has 15 residues. Losses at the gene ends were 5 bases for V and 6 bases for J; bases not matched to a gene: 9. CDR1 is DFQATT, CDR2 SNEGSKA, per germline (reference sequence). CDR3 DNA sequence: TGCAGTGCTCTACAGACTAGCGGGACCCCCAATGAGCAGTTCTTC. Translation: CSALQTSGTPNEQFF.

This clonotype turned up a few times. The CDR3 reads CSARWDHNEQFF. As DNA, the CDR3 is TGCAGTGCTAGATGGGACCACAATGAGCAGTTCTTC. The V and J genes are TRBV20-1 and TRBJ2-1; D possibly uses TRBD1 or TRBD2 (5 bases each). CDR3 length: 12 residues. The germline V gene encodes CDR1 DFQATT and CDR2 SNEGSKA (reference sequence). Trimming cost V 2 bases and J 5 bases, with 7 bases left between them.

This clonotype has a handful of counts. V usage is TRBV6-6 and J usage is TRBJ2-3, with D tentatively TRBD1 (5 bases). Per the germline V gene, CDR1 is MNHNY and CDR2 is SVGAGI (reference sequence). The CDR3 runs to 14 residues. Trimming shortened V by 2 bases and J by 1 base, and 7 bases separated the two germline ends. The CDR3 nucleotides are TGTGCCAGCAGTTACGTACAGGGCACAGATACGCAGTATTTT. It specifies CASSYVQGTDTQYF.

This clonotype has a handful of counts. This chain uses TRBV4-2 with TRBJ2-7; D is possibly TRBD1 (5 bases). CDR1 and CDR2 from the germline V gene are LGHNA and YNFKEQ. The CDR3 totals 16 residues. With 1 base removed from V and 0 bases from J, the gap between germline ends came to 13 bases. CDR3 region: CASSQGLDTRSYEQYF. For the CDR3, the DNA is TGTGCCAGCAGCCAAGGGTTGGACACCCGCTCCTACGAGCAGTACTTC.

The rearrangement joins TRBV20-1 to TRBJ2-1, with a tentative D call TRBD2 (5 bases). The CDR3 totals 12 residues. Germline V gene lookup returns CDR1 DFQATT and CDR2 SNEGSKA (reference sequence). V lost 6 bases and J lost 11, with 17 bases in between. DNA for the CDR3: TGCAGTGCCCCGGAGAATAGCGCACAGCAGTTCTTC. It codes for CSAPENSAQQFF.

This clonotype was detected only a few times. The chain uses TRBV10-3 and TRBJ2-7, with D perhaps TRBD1 (5 bases). Trimming stripped 8 bases from V and 0 bases from J, with 5 bases between. This CDR3 has 11 residues. Germline assignment: CDR1 ENHRY and CDR2 SYGVKD. CDR3: CAIGHSYEQYF. The CDR3 nucleotides read TGTGCCATCGGACACTCCTACGAGCAGTACTTC.

This chain links TRBV2 with TRBJ1-5; TRBD1 agrees at 9 bases. V dropped 6 bases and J dropped 2; count of bases not matched to a gene: 11. CDR3 size: 17 residues. Germline-derived CDR1 and CDR2 are SNHLY and FYNNEI. For the CDR3, the DNA is TGTGCCAGCAGCCGCAGGGGACAGGGCGGTCGCAATCAGCCCCAGCATTTT. It translates to CASSRRGQGGRNQPQHF. Together with reference TRBV2 and TRBJ1-5, the CDR3 gives the full variable domain: EPEVTQTPSHQVTQMGQEVILRCVPISNHLYFYWYRQILGQKVEFLVSFYNNEISEKSEIFDDQFSVERPDGSNFTLKIRSTKLEDSAMYFCASSRRGQGGRNQPQHFGDGTRLSIL.

This clonotype was detected only a few times. The V call is TRBV27, the J call TRBJ2-3; 9 nucleotides match TRBD2. This CDR3 has 14 amino acids. The V gene end was trimmed by 2 bases and the J gene end by 4 bases; junction bases not matched to a gene: 1. Germline V gene data show CDR1 as MNHEY and CDR2 as SMNVEV (reference sequence). This CDR3 is CASSLERGADTQYF. The CDR3 nucleotides are TGTGCCAGCAGTTTAGAGCGGGGGGCAGATACGCAGTATTTT.

The chain employs TRBV12-3 or TRBV12-4 and TRBJ2-5; TRBD2 matches at 9 bases. The CDR3 consists of 17 residues. The V segment lost 6 bases and the J segment 2 bases; nucleotides outside the gene matches: 13. CDR3 sequence (DNA): TGTGCCAGCAGCGGCCTATTGTTAGCGGGAGTACAAGAGACCCAGTACTTC. Translating it yields CASSGLLLAGVQETQYF.

This rearrangement joins TRBV7-2 to TRBJ1-6; D is undetermined. V was cut by 1 base and J by 13 bases, with 17 bases left in between. The CDR3 sequence is 15 residues long. The germline gives CDR1 SGHTA, CDR2 FQGNSA. The DNA for the CDR3 is TGTGCCAGCAGCTTAGTTGGAGGGTCGGGTTCGCCCCTCCACTTT. Amino acid sequence: CASSLVGGSGSPLHF.

The rearrangement uses TRBV2 and TRBJ2-2, with 9 nucleotides matching TRBD1. V gave up 7 bases and J gave up 6 bases; unmatched junction bases: 9. The germline CDR1 and CDR2 sequences are SNHLY and FYNNEI. The CDR3 sequence is 15 residues long. In DNA, the CDR3 is TGTGCCAGCACTGGACAGGGGAGGACACCCGGGGAGCTGTTTTTT. This codes for CASTGQGRTPGELFF.

V gene TRBV5-4 combines with J gene TRBJ2-1, with 8 bases that match TRBD2. The CDR3 runs 17 residues. Germline-derived CDR1 and CDR2 are SGHNT and YYREEE (reference sequence). V shed 0 bases, J shed 3 bases, and the junction held 8 bases outside the gene matches. CDR3 nucleotide sequence: TGTGCCAGCAGCTTGGGATTAAGGGGACTAGGCTACAATGAGCAGTTCTTC. Translating gives CASSLGLRGLGYNEQFF.

The V call is TRBV9, the J call TRBJ2-1; 8 nucleotides match TRBD2. The V gene end was trimmed by 4 bases and the J gene end by 7 bases; junction bases not matched to a gene: 7. This CDR3 region has 14 residues. Looked up from germline, CDR1 is SGDLS and CDR2 is YYNGEE. The CDR3 region has the DNA TGTGCCAGCAGCCCTAGACTAGCGCGGAATGAGCAGTTCTTC. Its translation: CASSPRLARNEQFF.

This clonotype has a handful of counts. The chain is built from TRBV2 and TRBJ2-1; a possible D gene is TRBD1 (5 bases). The tail of the sequence fits TRBJ2-7 better, so the J call may be wrong. In germline, CDR1 is SNHLY, CDR2 FYNNEI. This CDR3 region has 14 residues. The CDR3 DNA sequence: TGTGCCAGCAGAAGACAGTACTCCTACAATGAGCAGTACTTC. Its translation: CASRRQYSYNEQYF.

The chain recombines TRBV11-2 with TRBJ2-5; D call uncertain. TRBJ2-7 explains the end of the DNA better; the J call may be wrong. This CDR3 spans 15 amino acids. CDR1 and CDR2 (germline): SGHAT, FQNNGV. CDR3 nucleotide sequence: TGTGCCAGCAGCTTATCCCCTCGACGGAACTACGAGCAGTACTTC. This translates into CASSLSPRRNYEQYF.

The chain links TRBV20-1 to TRBJ2-5; D is possibly TRBD2 (6 bases). Trimming removed 3 bases at V and 2 bases at J, with 10 bases between. Germline assignment: CDR1 DFQATT and CDR2 SNEGSKA (reference sequence). This CDR3 comprises 13 residues. The CDR3 sequence: CSARDYLQETQYF. CDR3 bases: TGCAGTGCTAGGGACTACCTACAAGAGACCCAGTACTTC.

This clonotype was observed a single time. This chain connects TRBV19 to TRBJ1-2; unclear D gene. This CDR3 is built from 17 residues. V was trimmed by 1 base and J by 4 bases, leaving 19 bases between them. CDR1 LNHDA and CDR2 SQIVND come from the germline V gene (reference sequence). The CDR3 region has the DNA TGTGCCAGTAGTATAGCCCCCTTTCGACGGTCGGCCTATGGCTACACCTTC. Translation: CASSIAPFRRSAYGYTF.

The chain carries TRBV7-6 and TRBJ2-1, with D possibly being TRBD2 (6 bases). V was trimmed by 2 bases and J by 6 bases, leaving 17 bases between them. There are 16 residues in the CDR3. CDR1 and CDR2 from the germline V gene are SGHVS and FNYEAQ. CDR3 region: CASSLFFAGNSNEQFF. The CDR3 bases are TGTGCCAGCAGCTTATTTTTCGCGGGGAATAGCAATGAGCAGTTCTTC.

V and J are TRBV28 and TRBJ2-7; 9 bases agree with TRBD1. The CDR3 covers 14 residues. The J segment lost 12 bases and the V segment lost 5 bases, leaving 14 bases of the junction unmatched. Germline V gene data show CDR1 as MDHEN and CDR2 as SYDVKM. DNA of the CDR3: TGTGCCAGCAGTCCTGGGACAGGGAGGAACATTCGGTACTTC. It specifies CASSPGTGRNIRYF.

This chain links TRBV6-6 with TRBJ1-1; 8 nucleotides line up with TRBD1. CDR1 and CDR2 (germline): MNHNY, SVGAGI (reference sequence). Trimming at V came to 8 bases and at J to 7 bases, leaving 15 bases not matched to a gene. The CDR3 is made up of 15 amino acids. CDR3 loop: CASYSASGTGGEAFF. The CDR3, as DNA: TGTGCCAGCTACTCGGCCTCCGGGACAGGAGGTGAAGCTTTCTTT.

The chain links TRBV7-9 to TRBJ1-1; D remains unclear. CDR3 size: 15 residues. The ends were cut back, 5 bases at V and 0 bases at J, with 13 bases in the middle. Germline CDR1 and CDR2: SEHNR and FQNEAQ (reference sequence). The CDR3 bases are TGTGCCAGCAGCGCCCTGGTGGACTTGAACACTGAAGCTTTCTTT. Its protein product is CASSALVDLNTEAFF.

This clonotype turned up a few times. The V and J genes are TRBV7-2 and TRBJ1-2; TRBD1 agrees at 8 bases. Germline CDR1 reads SGHTA; CDR2 reads FQGNSA. This CDR3 is built from 15 residues. Trimming removed 2 bases from V and 6 bases from J; junction bases left unmatched: 8. CDR3 in DNA: TGTGCCAGCAGCTTAATCGGCAGGGGGCTCGATGGCTACACCTTC. As protein: CASSLIGRGLDGYTF.

J is TRBJ2-1 and V is TRBV7-9; a weak D match, TRBD2 (7 bases). This CDR3 comprises 15 residues. The V gene lost 2 bases and the J gene lost 6 bases, with 14 bases spanning the gap. From germline, CDR1 is SEHNR and CDR2 FQNEAQ (reference sequence). CDR3 protein: CASSLTGRDTNEQFF. The DNA of the CDR3 is TGTGCCAGCAGCTTAACAGGGAGGGATACCAATGAGCAGTTCTTC.

V and J are TRBV4-2 and TRBJ2-7; the match to TRBD2 covers 14 bases. V shed 3 bases, J shed 10 bases, and the junction held 8 bases outside the gene matches. The CDR3 runs to 15 residues. Per germline, CDR1 LGHNA and CDR2 YNFKEQ. The CDR3, as DNA: TGTGCCAGCAGCCAGACTAGCGGGAGGGACTCTATTCAGTACTTC. It specifies CASSQTSGRDSIQYF.

For this clonotype: A junction end diverges from the germline sequence, so it may reflect a read error. The chain has TRBV5-1 and TRBJ1-4; D possibly corresponds to TRBD1 (6 bases). Germline V CDR1 and CDR2: SGHRS, YFSETQ. The CDR3 is 11 residues long. CDR3 in amino acids: CASSLNRELFF. As DNA, the CDR3 is TGTGCCAGCAGTTTAAACAGGGAACTGTTTTTT.

The chain combines TRBV12-5 with TRBJ1-1; 9 nucleotides agree with TRBD1. Germline assignment: CDR1 LGHNT and CDR2 FRNRAP. The CDR3 is 16 amino acids. V was pared by 5 bases and J by 1 base, with 8 bases of the junction left unmatched. The chain's CDR3 is CASGRGQGLQNTEAFF. The DNA for the CDR3 is TGTGCTAGTGGTAGGGGACAGGGCCTCCAGAACACTGAAGCTTTCTTT. The complete variable domain, with remaining parts taken from reference TRBV12-5 and TRBJ1-1, reads DARVTQTPRHKVTEMGQEVTMRCQPILGHNTVFWYRQTMMQGLELLAYFRNRAPLDDSGMPKDRFSAEMPDATLATLKIQPSEPRDSAVYFCASGRGQGLQNTEAFFGQGTRLTVV.

This clonotype has at least ten counts. This chain's CDR3 is CSSRTGEGTEAFF. In DNA, the CDR3 is TGCAGCTCGAGGACAGGGGAGGGAACTGAAGCTTTCTTT. This chain links TRBV29-1 with TRBJ1-1; 9 bases match TRBD1. CDR3 length equals 13 residues. J lost 5 bases, V lost 8 bases, and 9 bases had no gene match. From germline, CDR1 is SQVTM and CDR2 ANQGSEA. The full variable domain, completed using reference TRBV29-1 and TRBJ1-1, is SAVISQKPSRDICQRGTSLTIQCQVDSQVTMMFWYRQQPGQSLTLIATANQGSEATYESGFVIDKFPISRPNLTFSTLTVSNMSPEDSSIYLCSSRTGEGTEAFFGQGTRLTVV.

The rearrangement links TRBV20-1 to TRBJ2-3, with 8 bases identical to TRBD2. Germline trimming cut 3 bases from V and 1 base from J; bases unmatched to any gene: 12. The CDR3 consists of 17 residues. CDR1 and CDR2 (germline): DFQATT, SNEGSKA (reference sequence). The CDR3 sequence: CSASLVAGWFGTDTQYF. The CDR3 nucleotides are TGCAGTGCTAGTCTGGTAGCGGGATGGTTCGGCACAGATACGCAGTATTTT.

This chain joins TRBV27 and TRBJ1-5; D remains ambiguous. Trimming took 4 bases from V and 0 from J, leaving 7 bases between them. This CDR3 spans 14 amino acids. Germline CDR1 is MNHEY and CDR2 is SMNVEV (reference sequence). DNA of the CDR3: TGTGCCAGCAGTTCGTGGGGTAGCAATCAGCCCCAGCATTTT. Its translation is CASSSWGSNQPQHF.